The entry that follows covers one T cell receptor beta chain sequence. Its binding antigen is unknown. Base qualities are missing; no much larger clone stands one base away. The source of the sample is a study of T-cell reconstitution after alpha-beta-depleted transplantation in children (dated by TCRdb to about 2016). Context from the whole study: The study quantitatively tracked T-cell immune reconstitution after TCRalphabeta/CD19-depleted allogeneic hematopoietic cell transplantation in children using TCR repertoire profiling. Results and caveats for the whole study, not just this receptor: Over the following months the frequencies of hyperexpanded clones went down, and after one year T-cell counts and TCRbeta diversity were mostly credited to newly produced T cells. In some patients, the high TCRbeta diversity seen at day 60 was put down to recipient T cells and intrathymic progenitors that had survived conditioning. The apparently early alphabetaT-cell count recovery about two months after transplant was reportedly dependent on only several hundred rapidly expanded clones derived from non-depleted graft cells.

Libraries came from PCR. The listed sequencing device is Illumina HiSeq 2500. TCR libraries were prepared with molecular barcoding, using unique molecular identifiers to normalize TCRbeta repertoire quantification. In-frame beta chains were kept once TCRdb had trimmed the public reads at Q25 with fastp and called clones with MiXCR. Rows are unified per CDR3 protein, each entry keeping the most common DNA and genes. For this sample the table gives about 1,000,000 distinct CDR3 sequences, of which about 29% were detected only once. About 28% of the sample rests with the top ten. The label giving this sample's treatment or condition can be read as: allogeneic hematopoietic cell transplantation with graft depleted of TCRalphabeta T cells and CD19 B cells. The transplant recipients were children given TCRalphabeta/CD19-depleted allogeneic hematopoietic cell grafts. CDR1 SNHLY and CDR2 FYNNEI were looked up in the germline V gene. The cysteine opens and the phenylalanine closes a CDR3 of 15 amino acids. Kept here is only the CDR3 DNA, which spans 45 bases and is read in frame from base 1. Trimming removed 5 bases from V and 0 bases from J, leaving 13 bases between the germline ends.

This sequence originates from a boy in the first two years of life who had a stem cell transplant for SCID, so the T cells may come from the graft donor. The sample was PBMCs, mostly from graft donor cells, taken 360 days after TCRalphabeta/CD19-depleted stem cell transplant. Rearrangement joined TRBV2 to TRBJ1-2; TRBD1 is a weak D gene call, 6 bases matching. CDR3 sequence: CASSPVRTANYGYTF. Here is the DNA: TGTGCCAGCAGTCCGGTGAGGACAGCTAACTATGGCTACACCTTC. Where the CDR3 stops, the reference TRBV2 and TRBJ1-2 genes take over; the full variable domain is EPEVTQTPSHQVTQMGQEVILRCVPISNHLYFYWYRQILGQKVEFLVSFYNNEISEKSEIFDDQFSVERPDGSNFTLKIRSTKLEDSAMYFCASSPVRTANYGYTFGSGTRLTVV.